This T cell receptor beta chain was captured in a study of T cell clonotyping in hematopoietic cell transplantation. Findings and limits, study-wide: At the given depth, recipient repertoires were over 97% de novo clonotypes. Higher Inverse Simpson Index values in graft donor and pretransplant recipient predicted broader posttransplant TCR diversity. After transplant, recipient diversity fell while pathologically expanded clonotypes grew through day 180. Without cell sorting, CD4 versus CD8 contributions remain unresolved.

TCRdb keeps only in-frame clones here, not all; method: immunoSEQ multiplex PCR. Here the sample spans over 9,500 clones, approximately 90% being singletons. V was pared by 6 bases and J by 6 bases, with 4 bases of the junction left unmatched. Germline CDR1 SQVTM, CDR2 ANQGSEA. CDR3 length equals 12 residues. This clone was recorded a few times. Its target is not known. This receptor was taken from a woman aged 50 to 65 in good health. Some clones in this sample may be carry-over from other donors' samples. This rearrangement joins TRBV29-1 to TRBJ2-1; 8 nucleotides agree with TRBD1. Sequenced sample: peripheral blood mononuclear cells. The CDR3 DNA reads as TGCAGCGTGGGTGGACAGGGCAATGAGCAGTTCTTC. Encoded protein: CSVGGQGNEQFF.